Following are 11 T cell receptor beta chains from one sample sequenced in a study of blood T cell repertoires in COVID-19. Produced via immunoSEQ multiplex PCR; TCRdb's table is partial and in-frame only. This table holds about 94,000 clones, about 80% found once. Input material: peripheral blood. Source of these receptors: a man in his sixties with acute or convalescent COVID-19.

CDR3 protein: CASSFSGTGTSYGYTF. The CDR3 DNA is TGTGCCAGCTCATTTTCCGGGACAGGGACTTCCTATGGCTACACCTTC. V usage is TRBV19 and J usage is TRBJ1-2; TRBD1 agrees at 9 bases. The germline gives CDR1 LNHDA, CDR2 SQIVND (reference sequence). The CDR3 has 16 residues. V gave up 9 bases and J gave up 4 bases; unmatched junction bases: 15.

The chain is built from TRBV24-1 and TRBJ2-1, with 7 bases identical to TRBD1. V lost 1 base to trimming and J lost 1 base; unmatched junction nucleotides: 12. This CDR3 contains 19 residues. The germline V gene encodes CDR1 KGHDR and CDR2 SFDVKD. CDR3 coding DNA: TGTGCCACCAGTGATTTAGCCAGGGGGACCAAAATTTCCTACAATGAGCAGTTCTTC. It encodes CATSDLARGTKISYNEQFF.

The rearrangement joins TRBV28 to TRBJ1-6; D not resolved. CDR1 and CDR2 from the germline V gene are MDHEN and SYDVKM. V was clipped by 5 bases and J by 0 bases, with 14 bases between them. The CDR3 contains 17 residues. CDR3 bases: TGTGCCAGCAGTCCCGCGGGTACGAGCTCCTATAATTCACCCCTCCACTTT. Translation gives CASSPAGTSSYNSPLHF.

The chain recombines TRBV23-1 with TRBJ2-7; TRBD1 aligns across 12 bases. TRBV23-1 is an ORF for which the function is uncertain. CDR3 length: 16 amino acids. The trim removed 5 bases at V and 4 bases at J, leaving 9 bases unmatched. This CDR3 reads CASSTLRGQGAYEQYF. CDR3 DNA: TGCGCCAGCAGTACATTGAGGGGACAGGGGGCTTACGAGCAGTACTTC.

The genes are TRBV19 and TRBJ2-7; 13 bases agree with TRBD2. The germline V gene encodes CDR1 LNHDA and CDR2 SQIVND (reference sequence). Losses at the gene ends were 5 bases for V and 4 bases for J; bases not matched to a gene: 20. This CDR3 spans 20 amino acids. The CDR3 region has the DNA TGTGCCAGTAGTGTCTATCTACTAGCGGGGGGGCCAAAATTGAATTACGAGCAGTACTTC. Protein product: CASSVYLLAGGPKLNYEQYF.

This clone was counted a single time. CDR3 in amino acids: CSVEDRLNTGELFF. Written as DNA, the CDR3 is TGCAGCGTTGAAGACAGGCTTAACACCGGGGAGCTGTTTTTT. The chain couples TRBV29-1 to TRBJ2-2; D call uncertain. Trimming took 0 bases from V and 2 from J, leaving 7 bases between them. The CDR3 contains 14 residues. Germline V gene lookup returns CDR1 SQVTM and CDR2 ANQGSEA.

The chain has TRBV3-1 (or the pseudogene TRBV3-2) and TRBJ2-7; TRBD1 aligns across 10 bases. The CDR3 runs to 14 residues. The trim removed 7 bases at V and 5 bases at J, leaving 8 bases unmatched. Germline-derived CDR1 and CDR2 are LGHDT and YNNKEL (reference sequence). DNA of the CDR3: TGTGCCAGCACCCATCGGACAGGGGGAAACGAGCAGTACTTC. It codes for CASTHRTGGNEQYF.

CDR3 coding DNA: TGTGCCAGCAGCAGTCTAGCGGGGGGTTCCAATGAGCAGTTCTTC. It yields the protein CASSSLAGGSNEQFF. The chain has TRBV7-2 and TRBJ2-1; TRBD2 matches 11 bases. The CDR3 contains 15 residues. V trimming: 5 bases; J trimming: 6 bases; junction bases outside the gene matches: 6. The germline V gene has CDR1 SGHTA and CDR2 FQGNSA.

The rearrangement uses TRBV27 and TRBJ2-4, with 8 bases that match TRBD1. CDR1 and CDR2 (germline): MNHEY, SMNVEV (reference sequence). The trim removed 5 bases at V and 1 base at J, leaving 4 bases unmatched. CDR3 length equals 15 residues. Written as DNA, the CDR3 is TGTGCCAGCAGTCGGACAGGGCCCGCCAAAAACATTCAGTACTTC. Amino acids: CASSRTGPAKNIQYF.

This sequence joins TRBV4-3 and TRBJ2-5; 12 nucleotides line up with TRBD2. This CDR3 has 19 amino acids. Germline CDR1 LGHNA, CDR2 YSLEER. Unmatched junction bases numbered 9, after V lost 0 bases and J lost 1 base. CDR3 protein: CASSQDGPGLAGSQETQYF. In nucleotides, the CDR3 is TGCGCCAGCAGCCAAGATGGACCCGGACTAGCGGGGAGCCAAGAGACCCAGTACTTC.

The chain joins TRBV9 to TRBJ1-1; no firm D call. The CDR3 is 12 amino acids. The V gene's germline CDR1 is SGDLS and CDR2 YYNGEE. V was clipped by 3 bases and J by 10 bases, with 13 bases between them. CDR3 protein: CASSGPGVGAFF. CDR3 in DNA: TGTGCCAGCAGCGGCCCGGGAGTCGGAGCTTTCTTT.